This is a list of T cell receptor beta chains from one sample in a study of shared clonotypes between healthy human individuals. Here immunoSEQ multiplex PCR was the method, and the copy in TCRdb shows in-frame clones only, minus some. The data hold fewer than 1 million clones, with around 96% observed a single time. The sequencing input was naive CD8+ T cells sorted from blood. Every receptor here comes from a man aged 25-45 years in good health. Each CDR3 is given with its conserved first and last residue. The size field is filled for only some rows; it gives once, few, many or a size class.

TRBV27,TRBJ2-1,-,CASSSIRANEQFF
TRBV5-6,TRBJ2-1,-,CASSLGLGNEQFF
TRBV28,TRBJ1-1,-,CASSLPDRVDTEAFF
TRBV5-5,TRBJ2-7,-,CASSSRPGHRFYEQYF
TRBV9,TRBJ1-2,-,CASSVSRDLRGYTF
TRBV27,TRBJ2-3,-,CASNHGTSQRDTQYF
TRBV6-5,TRBJ2-5,-,CASGLAGEEQETQYF
TRBV27,TRBJ2-5,once,CASIPRGTSGSKETQYF
TRBV5-1,TRBJ2-7,-,CASSWDAGTALYEQYF
TRBV27,TRBJ2-7,-,CASYPSGRGYEQYF
TRBV10-3,TRBJ2-7,once,CAISELGGGSYEQYF
TRBV6-5,TRBJ2-1,-,CASSPHGNEQFF
TRBV2,TRBJ1-1,-,CASSAPTDSSTEAFF
TRBV30,TRBJ2-7,-,CAWSPCRGHEQYF
TRBV5-1,TRBJ2-7,-,CASSLARGLSSYEQYF
TRBV10-3,TRBJ1-1,once,CAISGRLNTEAFF
TRBV28,TRBJ2-1,-,CASSADRDSPNEQFF
TRBV4-3,TRBJ2-3,-,CASSPKPSTGTSGSYTQYF
TRBV6-1,TRBJ2-2,-,CASSGLNTGELFF
TRBV9,TRBJ2-7,once,CASSGGLSYEQYF
TRBV9,TRBJ2-2,-,CASGHRGQGNTGELFF
TRBV11-1,TRBJ2-1,-,CASSTPRGTGQFF
TRBV27,TRBJ1-5,-,CASSLSIHSNQPQHF
TRBV13,TRBJ2-1,-,CASTSTGTSGRQSYNEQFF
TRBV27,TRBJ2-3,-,CASSLSRSADTQYF
TRBV27,TRBJ2-1,-,CASSSGLAPSYNEQFF
TRBV5-1,TRBJ2-3,-,CASSPGLAATDTQYF
TRBV5-8,TRBJ1-3,-,CASSSGTPGTIYF
TRBV5-6,TRBJ1-1,-,CASSLSGMEAFF
TRBV27,TRBJ1-2,-,CASRSQGNYGYTF
TRBV11-2,TRBJ2-2,-,CASSLAPQSNTGELFF
TRBV7-2,TRBJ2-7,once,CASSLSQGAYEQYF
TRBV15,TRBJ2-5,-,CATSRVRAGQETQYF
TRBV27,TRBJ2-2,-,CASSLYPGSGELFF
TRBV28,TRBJ2-3,-,CASSLGTGGSTDTQYF
TRBV7-9,TRBJ1-1,-,CASSSAMNTEAFF
TRBV7-3,TRBJ2-5,-,CASSLGGMETQYF
TRBV16,TRBJ1-1,-,CASSHLKTGYTEAFF
TRBV2,TRBJ2-7,once,CASRRSVATYEQYF
TRBV19,TRBJ2-7,-,CASKGQSSYEQYF
TRBV9,TRBJ2-1,-,CASSANPVVAGDDEQFF